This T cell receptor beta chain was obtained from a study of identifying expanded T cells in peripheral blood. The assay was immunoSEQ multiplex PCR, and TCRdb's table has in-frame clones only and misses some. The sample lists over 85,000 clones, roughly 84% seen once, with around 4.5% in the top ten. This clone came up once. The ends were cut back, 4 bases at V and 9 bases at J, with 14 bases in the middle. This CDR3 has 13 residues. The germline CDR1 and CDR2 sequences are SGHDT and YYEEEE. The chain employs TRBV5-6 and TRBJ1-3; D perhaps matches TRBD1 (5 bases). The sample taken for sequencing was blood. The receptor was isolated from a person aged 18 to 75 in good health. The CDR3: CASSPGPPGTIYF. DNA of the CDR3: TGTGCCAGCAGCCCGGGACCCCCTGGCACCATATATTTT.